One and the same sample provided the 27 T cell receptor beta chains below, sequenced in a study of blood T cell repertoires in COVID-19. The table came from immunoSEQ multiplex PCR; TCRdb's copy has only in-frame clones and leaves some out. The sample carries 380,000 or so clones, 89% recorded once. Material: peripheral blood. All receptors come from a man in his forties with acute or convalescent COVID-19.

The chain is built from TRBV10-3 and TRBJ1-5; D perhaps matches TRBD1 (6 bases). Germline V gene sequence: CDR1 ENHRY, CDR2 SYGVKD. Trimming shortened V by 9 bases and J by 3 bases, and 9 bases separated the two germline ends. There are 12 residues in the CDR3. The CDR3 DNA sequence: TGTGCCATTAGACAGGACAATCAGCCCCAGCATTTT. Its protein product is CAIRQDNQPQHF.

This clone was seen just once. As DNA, the CDR3 is TGTGCCAGCACCACCAACCCGGACAGGGTTTACGAGCAGTACTTC. It yields the protein CASTTNPDRVYEQYF. The gene calls are TRBV11-2 and TRBJ2-7, with 8 bases lining up with TRBD1. Germline V lookup: CDR1 SGHAT, CDR2 FQNNGV. The CDR3 spans 15 residues. The trim removed 7 bases at V and 4 bases at J, leaving 12 bases unmatched.

The V call is TRBV30, the J call TRBJ1-2, with D possibly matching TRBD1 (5 bases). This CDR3 has 12 amino acids. Per the germline V gene, CDR1 is GTSNPN and CDR2 is SVGIG (reference sequence). V was trimmed by 0 bases and J by 3 bases, leaving 5 bases between them. CDR3 bases: TGTGCCTGGAGTGTACAGGACTATGGCTACACCTTC. It encodes CAWSVQDYGYTF.

As concerns this clone: The junction does not match germline at one end; this may be a read error. V and J are TRBV4-2 and TRBJ2-2; D might be TRBD1 (5 bases). Germline lookup yields CDR1 LGHNA and CDR2 YNFKEQ. The CDR3 covers 14 residues. This CDR3 is CASNQPGKGGELFF. CDR3 sequence (DNA): TGTGCCAGCAACCAACCAGGGAAAGGGGGGGAGCTGTTTTTT.

The chain links TRBV15 to TRBJ1-5; weak D call: TRBD1 (5 bases). The CDR3 has 16 residues. Germline V gene data show CDR1 as LNHNV and CDR2 as YYDKDF (reference sequence). Trimming removed 1 base at V and 7 bases at J, with 17 bases between. The CDR3 DNA follows: TGTGCCACCAGCAGAGTATACGGGGCCGGGAGGCAGCCCCAGCATTTT. This translates into CATSRVYGAGRQPQHF.

V usage is TRBV5-6 and J usage is TRBJ2-7; 8 positions match TRBD1. With 4 bases clipped from V and 3 bases from J, the junction kept 12 bases outside the gene matches. The CDR3 is 16 amino acids. Germline V gene data show CDR1 as SGHDT and CDR2 as YYEEEE. The CDR3 sequence: CASSQDRGVALYEQYF. In nucleotides, the CDR3 is TGTGCCAGCAGCCAAGACAGGGGTGTTGCTCTCTACGAGCAGTACTTC.

This rearrangement joins TRBV7-6 to TRBJ1-4, with D perhaps TRBD1 (6 bases). Germline values: CDR1 SGHVS, CDR2 FNYEAQ. V lost 5 bases and J lost 7, with 17 bases in between. The CDR3 runs to 15 residues. CDR3: CASSPFGGLSEKLFF. CDR3 in DNA: TGTGCCAGCAGCCCATTCGGGGGGCTTAGTGAAAAACTGTTTTTT.

V gene TRBV5-1 combines with J gene TRBJ1-2, with no clear D. CDR3 length: 13 residues. Trimming pared 4 bases from V and 4 bases from J, leaving 11 bases between. The germline CDR1 and CDR2 sequences are SGHRS and YFSETQ. The CDR3 coding sequence is TGCGCCAGCAGCCTAAGGCCAGGCTATGGCTACACCTTC. Encoded protein: CASSLRPGYGYTF. Supplemented by reference TRBV5-1 and TRBJ1-2, the full variable domain reads KAGVTQTPRYLIKTRGQQVTLSCSPISGHRSVSWYQQTPGQGLQFLFEYFSETQRNKGNFPGRFSGRQFSNSRSEMNVSTLELGDSALYLCASSLRPGYGYTFGSGTRLTVV.

The gene calls are TRBV7-3 and TRBJ2-5, with 7 bases fitting TRBD1. V gave up 5 bases and J gave up 3 bases; unmatched junction bases: 3. The CDR3 extends over 13 amino acids. Germline values: CDR1 SGHTA, CDR2 FQGTGA. This chain's CDR3 is CASSRGQKETQYF. In DNA, the CDR3 is TGTGCCAGCAGCCGGGGACAGAAAGAGACCCAGTACTTC.

The chain employs TRBV25-1 and TRBJ1-1; D gene unclear. This CDR3 has 11 residues. Germline V lookup: CDR1 MGHDK, CDR2 SYGVNS. V dropped 1 base and J dropped 11 bases, with 8 bases sitting between them. This CDR3 reads CASSELYSAFF. CDR3 nucleotides: TGTGCCAGCAGTGAATTGTACTCGGCTTTCTTT.

The chain links TRBV19 to TRBJ2-7, with 9 bases that match TRBD2. Trimming removed 3 bases from V and 2 bases from J; junction bases left unmatched: 8. This CDR3 region has 16 residues. Germline V gene lookup returns CDR1 LNHDA and CDR2 SQIVND (reference sequence). The CDR3 coding sequence is TGTGCCAGTAGTATTGGGCCGCGGGAGGGGGCCTACGAGCAGTACTTC. It translates to CASSIGPREGAYEQYF.

This chain connects TRBV5-1 to TRBJ2-7, with 14 bases that match TRBD2. Germline-derived CDR1 and CDR2 are SGHRS and YFSETQ. The CDR3 totals 18 residues. The V segment lost 5 bases and the J segment 3 bases; nucleotides outside the gene matches: 13. In DNA form, the CDR3 reads TGCGCCAGCAGAGCCGGGGGAGCAGGACTAGCGGGAGGCTACGAGCAGTACTTC. Its translation: CASRAGGAGLAGGYEQYF.

CDR3 in DNA: TGCGCCAGCAGTGCAGGGGACCACAATCCTCACGAGCAGTACTTC. It codes for CASSAGDHNPHEQYF. V and J are TRBV10-1 and TRBJ2-7; the D gene is possibly TRBD1 (6 bases). Germline V gene data show CDR1 as WNHNN and CDR2 as SYGVQD (reference sequence). This CDR3 contains 15 residues. V was trimmed by 4 bases and J by 5 bases, leaving 18 bases between them.

The table lists this clone with a count of one. The chain links TRBV9 to TRBJ2-7, with 9 bases aligning to TRBD1. Trimming cost V 0 bases and J 2 bases; bases outside gene matches: 3. This CDR3 contains 15 residues. Germline V gene data show CDR1 as SGDLS and CDR2 as YYNGEE. Here the CDR3 DNA reads TGTGCCAGCAGCGTAGCGGGGACAGGGCCCTACGAGCAGTACTTC. Translated: CASSVAGTGPYEQYF.

The V and J genes are TRBV30 and TRBJ2-1, with TRBD2 matching 8 bases. CDR1 is GTSNPN and CDR2 is SVGIG in the germline V gene (reference sequence). CDR3 length equals 14 residues. Germline trimming cut 1 base from V and 5 bases from J; bases unmatched to any gene: 4. The CDR3 spells CAWSETSGNNEQFF. DNA for the CDR3: TGTGCCTGGAGTGAAACTAGCGGAAACAATGAGCAGTTCTTC.

This chain connects TRBV7-8 to TRBJ1-6; D is unresolved. This CDR3 has 17 residues. Trimming left V 1 base short and J 0 bases short, with 10 bases between. The V gene's germline CDR1 is SGHVS and CDR2 FQNEAQ. CDR3 DNA sequence: TGTGCCAGCAGCTTAGTGACGCTAGACTCCTATAATTCACCCCTCCACTTT. Amino acids: CASSLVTLDSYNSPLHF.

This chain links TRBV11-2 with TRBJ2-7, with 7 bases fitting TRBD1. Germline V CDR1 and CDR2: SGHAT, FQNNGV. The CDR3 consists of 16 residues. Trimming removed 3 bases from V and 4 bases from J; junction bases left unmatched: 12. The CDR3 DNA reads as TGTGCCAGCAGCTTCTATTCCGGGACAGCACATTACGAGCAGTACTTC. Amino acid sequence: CASSFYSGTAHYEQYF.

The chain carries TRBV2 and TRBJ2-2; tentative D call: TRBD1 (5 bases). Per the germline V gene, CDR1 is SNHLY and CDR2 is FYNNEI. The V end was cut by 10 bases, the J end by 8 bases, with 14 bases between. The CDR3 runs 12 residues. The CDR3 here is CAKHRLTGELFF. The CDR3 DNA follows: TGTGCCAAACACAGGTTGACAGGGGAGCTGTTTTTT.

This clone was observed once. This sequence joins TRBV5-1 and TRBJ1-4, with TRBD1 identical over 8 bases. With 0 bases clipped from V and 5 bases from J, the junction kept 3 bases outside the gene matches. CDR1 is SGHRS, CDR2 YFSETQ, per germline. This CDR3 comprises 15 residues. Here the CDR3 reads CASSLGTGKNEKLFF. In DNA form, the CDR3 reads TGCGCCAGCAGCTTGGGGACAGGGAAAAATGAAAAACTGTTTTTT.

The genes are TRBV3-1 (or the pseudogene TRBV3-2) and TRBJ1-4, with TRBD1 matching 9 bases. This CDR3 comprises 16 residues. Trimming at V came to 4 bases and at J to 8 bases, leaving 11 bases not matched to a gene. Germline lookup yields CDR1 LGHDT and CDR2 YNNKEL (reference sequence). The chain's CDR3 is CASSPLFGTGSEKLFF. The CDR3 DNA follows: TGTGCCAGCAGCCCCTTATTCGGGACAGGGAGCGAAAAACTGTTTTTT.

This CDR3 is CASSPRLAGAEQFF. The CDR3 nucleotides are TGTGCCAGCAGTCCACGACTAGCGGGGGCTGAGCAGTTCTTC. The chain links TRBV6-5 to TRBJ2-1; TRBD2 aligns across 12 bases. Germline-derived CDR1 and CDR2 are MNHEY and SVGAGI. This CDR3 comprises 14 residues. V shed 5 bases and J 9 bases; nucleotides not matched to a gene: 5.

This clone has a single count. This chain links TRBV6-2 or TRBV6-3 with TRBJ2-1; 12 positions match TRBD2. Germline V gene data show CDR1 as MNHEY and CDR2 as SVGEGT. This CDR3 has 16 residues. Germline trimming cut 4 bases from V and 7 bases from J; bases unmatched to any gene: 8. CDR3 in amino acids: CASSFATSGGVNEQFF. The CDR3 bases are TGTGCCAGCAGTTTCGCGACTAGCGGGGGTGTTAATGAGCAGTTCTTC.

This clone was seen only once. Relative to the germline gene, one junction end is altered; a read error may explain this. The gene calls are TRBV5-4 and TRBJ2-7, with a weak D call TRBD2 (5 bases). The CDR3 spans 13 residues. CDR1 is SGHNT and CDR2 is YYREEE in the germline V gene (reference sequence). The CDR3 DNA reads TGTGCCAGCAAAGGTAGCGTCTCCTCCGAGCAGTACTTC. Translation: CASKGSVSSEQYF.

This clone was observed a handful of times. The chain couples TRBV28 to TRBJ1-3; D is unresolved. The CDR3 is 15 amino acids. Trimming took off 2 bases at V and 11 bases at J, with 19 bases between the two ends. CDR1 MDHEN and CDR2 SYDVKM come from the germline V gene. The CDR3 loop is CASSLNEVVMEAIYF. Written as DNA, the CDR3 is TGTGCCAGCAGTTTAAATGAGGTAGTAATGGAGGCCATATATTTT.

This clone appeared a single time. This chain uses TRBV5-5 with TRBJ1-3; D gene uncertain. This CDR3 spans 12 amino acids. CDR1 SGHKS and CDR2 YYEKEE come from the germline V gene (reference sequence). Trimming shortened V by 1 base and J by 4 bases, and 3 bases separated the two germline ends. CDR3 residues: CASSLQGNTIYF. The CDR3 bases are TGTGCCAGCAGCTTGCAGGGAAACACCATATATTTT. Full variable domain (rest looked up from reference TRBV5-5 and TRBJ1-3): DAGVTQSPTHLIKTRGQQVTLRCSPISGHKSVSWYQQVLGQGPQFIFQYYEKEERGRGNFPDRFSARQFPNYSSELNVNALLLGDSALYLCASSLQGNTIYFGEGSWLTVV.

The chain couples TRBV12-3 or TRBV12-4 to TRBJ1-2; 9 bases align to TRBD1. CDR3 size: 13 residues. After removal of 2 bases from V and 6 bases from J, the junction contained 1 base not matched to a gene. The CDR3 region is CASSLRTGDGYTF. The CDR3 nucleotides are TGTGCCAGCAGTTTAAGGACAGGGGATGGCTACACCTTC.

This chain connects TRBV6-4 to TRBJ2-1; possibly TRBD2 for D (6 bases). Trimming took 2 bases from V and 5 from J, leaving 13 bases between them. Germline lookup yields CDR1 MRHNA and CDR2 SNTAGT. The CDR3 runs 15 residues. DNA for the CDR3: TGTGCCAGCAGTGACCACCGGCGGGGCCACAATGAGCAGTTCTTC. Its translation: CASSDHRRGHNEQFF.